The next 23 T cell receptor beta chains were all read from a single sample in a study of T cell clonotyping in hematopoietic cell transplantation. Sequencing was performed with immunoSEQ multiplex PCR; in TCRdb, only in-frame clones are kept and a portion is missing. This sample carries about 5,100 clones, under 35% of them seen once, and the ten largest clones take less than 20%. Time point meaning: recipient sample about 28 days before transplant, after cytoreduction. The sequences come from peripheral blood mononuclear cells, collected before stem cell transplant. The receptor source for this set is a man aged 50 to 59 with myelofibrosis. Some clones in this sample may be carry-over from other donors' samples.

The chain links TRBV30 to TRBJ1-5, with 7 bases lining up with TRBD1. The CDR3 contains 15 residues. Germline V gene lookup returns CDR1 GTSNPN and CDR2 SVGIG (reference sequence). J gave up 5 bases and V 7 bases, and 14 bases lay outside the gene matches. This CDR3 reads CAYQTGPNADQPQHF. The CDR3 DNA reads TGTGCCTACCAGACAGGGCCCAATGCAGATCAGCCCCAGCATTTT.

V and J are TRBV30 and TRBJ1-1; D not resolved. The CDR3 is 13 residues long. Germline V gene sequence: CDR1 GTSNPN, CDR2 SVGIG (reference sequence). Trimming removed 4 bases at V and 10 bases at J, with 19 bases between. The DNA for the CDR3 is TGTGCCTGGACTCCCCAGAGAGGGAAGGGAGCTTTCTTT. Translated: CAWTPQRGKGAFF.

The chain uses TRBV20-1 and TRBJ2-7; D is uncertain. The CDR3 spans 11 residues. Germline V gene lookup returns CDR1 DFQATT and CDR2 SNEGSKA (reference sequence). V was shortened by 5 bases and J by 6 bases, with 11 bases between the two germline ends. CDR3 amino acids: CSAADSFEQYF. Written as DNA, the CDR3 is TGCAGTGCTGCTGACTCGTTCGAGCAGTACTTC.

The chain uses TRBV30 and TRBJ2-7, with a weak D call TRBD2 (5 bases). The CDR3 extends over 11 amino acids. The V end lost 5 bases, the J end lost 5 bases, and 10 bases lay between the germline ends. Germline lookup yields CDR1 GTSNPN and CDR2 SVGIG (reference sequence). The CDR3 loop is CAWSTGNEQYF. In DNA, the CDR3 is TGTGCCTGGTCGACCGGGAACGAGCAGTACTTC.

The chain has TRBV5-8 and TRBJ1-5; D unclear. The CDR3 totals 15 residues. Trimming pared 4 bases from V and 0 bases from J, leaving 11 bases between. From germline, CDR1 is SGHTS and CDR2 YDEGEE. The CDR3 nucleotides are TGTGCCAGCAGCATCCAAGGATATAGCAATCAGCCCCAGCATTTT. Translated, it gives CASSIQGYSNQPQHF.

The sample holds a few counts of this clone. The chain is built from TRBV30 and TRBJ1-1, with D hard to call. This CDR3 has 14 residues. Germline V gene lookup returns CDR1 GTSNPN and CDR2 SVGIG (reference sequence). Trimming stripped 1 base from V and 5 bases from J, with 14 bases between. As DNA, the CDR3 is TGTGCCTGGAGTGACCCCGCCGGGTGGACTGAAGCTTTCTTT. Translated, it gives CAWSDPAGWTEAFF.

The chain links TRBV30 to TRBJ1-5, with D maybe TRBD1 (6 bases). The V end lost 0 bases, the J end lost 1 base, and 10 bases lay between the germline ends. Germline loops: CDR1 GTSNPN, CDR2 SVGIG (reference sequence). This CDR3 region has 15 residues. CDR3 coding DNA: TGTGCCTGGAGTGTAGGGGGGACAAGCAATCAGCCCCAGCATTTT. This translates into CAWSVGGTSNQPQHF.

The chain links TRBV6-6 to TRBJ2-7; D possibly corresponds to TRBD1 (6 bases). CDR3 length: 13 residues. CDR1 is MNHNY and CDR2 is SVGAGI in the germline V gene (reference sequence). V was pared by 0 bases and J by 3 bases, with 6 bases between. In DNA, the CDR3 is TGTGCCAGCAGTTACTCGGACAGCTACGAGCAGTACTTC. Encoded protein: CASSYSDSYEQYF.

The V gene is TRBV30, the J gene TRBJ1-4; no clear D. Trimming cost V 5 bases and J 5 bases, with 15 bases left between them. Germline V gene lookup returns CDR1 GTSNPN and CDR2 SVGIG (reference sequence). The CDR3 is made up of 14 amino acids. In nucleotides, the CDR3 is TGTGCCTGGGCTTCCGGGAGCCGAAATGAAAAACTGTTTTTT. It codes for CAWASGSRNEKLFF.

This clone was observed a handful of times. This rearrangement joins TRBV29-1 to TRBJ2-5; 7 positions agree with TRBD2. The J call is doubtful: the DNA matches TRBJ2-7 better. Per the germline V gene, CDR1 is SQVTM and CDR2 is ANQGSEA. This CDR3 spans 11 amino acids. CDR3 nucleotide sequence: TGCAGCGTGGCGGGAGCCTACGAGCAGTACTTC. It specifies CSVAGAYEQYF.

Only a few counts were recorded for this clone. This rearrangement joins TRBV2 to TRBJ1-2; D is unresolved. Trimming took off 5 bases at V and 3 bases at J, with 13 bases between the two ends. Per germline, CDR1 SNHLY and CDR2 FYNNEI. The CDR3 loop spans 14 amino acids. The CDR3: CASSLGFGDYGYTF. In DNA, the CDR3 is TGTGCCAGCAGTCTGGGTTTCGGGGACTATGGCTACACCTTC.

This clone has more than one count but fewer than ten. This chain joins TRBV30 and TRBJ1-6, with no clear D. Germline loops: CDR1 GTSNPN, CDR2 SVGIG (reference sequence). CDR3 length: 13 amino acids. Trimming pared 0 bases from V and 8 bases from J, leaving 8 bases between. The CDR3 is CAWSVLHYSPLHF. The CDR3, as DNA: TGTGCCTGGAGTGTACTACACTATTCACCCCTCCACTTT.

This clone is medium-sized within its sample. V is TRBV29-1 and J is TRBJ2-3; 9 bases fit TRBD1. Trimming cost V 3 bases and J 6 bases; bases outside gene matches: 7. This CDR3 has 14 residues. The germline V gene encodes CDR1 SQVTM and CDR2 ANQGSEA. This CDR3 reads CSVDPGQGSDTQYF. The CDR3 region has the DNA TGCAGCGTTGACCCGGGACAGGGAAGCGATACGCAGTATTTT.

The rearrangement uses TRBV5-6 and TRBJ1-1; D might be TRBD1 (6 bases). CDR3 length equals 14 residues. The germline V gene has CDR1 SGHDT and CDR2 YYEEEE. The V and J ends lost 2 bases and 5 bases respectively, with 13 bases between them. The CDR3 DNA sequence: TGTGCCAGCAGCTTTGAGGGGGGATGGACTGAAGCTTTCTTT. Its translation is CASSFEGGWTEAFF. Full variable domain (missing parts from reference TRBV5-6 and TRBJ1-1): DAGVTQSPTHLIKTRGQQVTLRCSPKSGHDTVSWYQQALGQGPQFIFQYYEEEERQRGNFPDRFSGHQFPNYSSELNVNALLLGDSALYLCASSFEGGWTEAFFGQGTRLTVV.

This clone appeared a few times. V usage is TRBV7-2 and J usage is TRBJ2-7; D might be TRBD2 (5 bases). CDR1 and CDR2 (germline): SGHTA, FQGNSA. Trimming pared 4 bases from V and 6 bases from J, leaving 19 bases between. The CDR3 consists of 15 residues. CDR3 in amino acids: CASSSERRASSEQYF. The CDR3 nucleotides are TGTGCCAGCAGCTCCGAACGTCGGGCTAGCAGCGAGCAGTACTTC.

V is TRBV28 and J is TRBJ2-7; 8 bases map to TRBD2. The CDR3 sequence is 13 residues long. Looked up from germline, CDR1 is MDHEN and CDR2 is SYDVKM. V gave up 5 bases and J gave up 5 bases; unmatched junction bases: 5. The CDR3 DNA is TGTGCCAGCAGTCACCGGGGGGGTGACGAGCAGTACTTC. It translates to CASSHRGGDEQYF.

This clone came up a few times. The CDR3, as DNA: TGTGCCTGGAGTTCCACAGGGGTTCAGCCCCAGCATTTT. This gives the protein CAWSSTGVQPQHF. This chain joins TRBV30 and TRBJ1-5, with 7 positions matching TRBD1. The junction had 4 bases not matched to a gene; V was cut back by 2 bases and J by 6 bases. The CDR3 extends over 13 amino acids. Germline lookup yields CDR1 GTSNPN and CDR2 SVGIG (reference sequence).

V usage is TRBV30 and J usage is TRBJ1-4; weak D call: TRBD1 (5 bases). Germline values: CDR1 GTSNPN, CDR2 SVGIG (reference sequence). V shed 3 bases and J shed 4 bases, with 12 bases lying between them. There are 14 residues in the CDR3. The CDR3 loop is CAWSRQGINEKLFF. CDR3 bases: TGTGCCTGGAGCCGCCAGGGAATTAATGAAAAACTGTTTTTT.

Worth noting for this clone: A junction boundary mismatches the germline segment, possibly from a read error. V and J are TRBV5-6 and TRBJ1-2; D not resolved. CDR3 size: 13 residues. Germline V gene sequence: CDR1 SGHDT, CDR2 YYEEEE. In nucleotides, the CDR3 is TGTGCCGGCAGCTTGGAGGCAGAATATGGCTACACCTTC. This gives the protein CAGSLEAEYGYTF.

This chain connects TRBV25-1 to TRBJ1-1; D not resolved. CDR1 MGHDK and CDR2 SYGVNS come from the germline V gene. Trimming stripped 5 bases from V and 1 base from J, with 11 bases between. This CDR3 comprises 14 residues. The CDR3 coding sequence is TGTGCCAGCAGTCTGAGCCAATCGAACACTGAAGCTTTCTTT. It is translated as CASSLSQSNTEAFF.

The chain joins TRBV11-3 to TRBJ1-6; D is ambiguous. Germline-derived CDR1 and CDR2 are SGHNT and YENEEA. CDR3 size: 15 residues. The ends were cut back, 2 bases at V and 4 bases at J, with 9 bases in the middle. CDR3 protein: CASSLRYGYNSPLHF. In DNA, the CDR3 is TGTGCCAGCAGCTTACGATACGGTTATAATTCACCCCTCCACTTT.

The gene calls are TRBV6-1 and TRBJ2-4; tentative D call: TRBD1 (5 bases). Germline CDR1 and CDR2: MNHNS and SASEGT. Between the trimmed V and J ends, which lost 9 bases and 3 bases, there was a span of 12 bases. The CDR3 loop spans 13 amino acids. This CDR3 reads CASRGRDKNIQYF. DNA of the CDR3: TGTGCCAGTAGGGGAAGAGACAAAAACATTCAGTACTTC.

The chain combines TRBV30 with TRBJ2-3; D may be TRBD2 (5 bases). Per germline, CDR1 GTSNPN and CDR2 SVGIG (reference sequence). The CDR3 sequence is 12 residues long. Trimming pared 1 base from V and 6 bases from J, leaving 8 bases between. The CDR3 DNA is TGTGCCTGGAGTGGGACTGACGATACGCAGTATTTT. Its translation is CAWSGTDDTQYF.